This record covers a single T cell receptor (beta chain). Antigen unknown. Only in-frame clones appear in the TCRdb table, and some are missing; sequencing was by immunoSEQ multiplex PCR. The sample holds roughly 140,000 clones, about 88% seen once. The sample is drawn from a study of T cell responses to AZD1222 COVID-19 vaccine. The V and J ends lost 4 bases and 3 bases respectively, with 6 bases between them. The CDR3 consists of 12 residues. Germline V lookup: CDR1 ENHRY, CDR2 SYGVKD. Overall study findings and caveats: It should be noted that donors were predominantly white British and more often female, and clonal diversity was possibly underestimated.

Source: peripheral blood, taken 28 days after the second AZD1222 dose. The source of this sequence is an adult who received the AZD1222 COVID-19 vaccine. This chain links TRBV10-3 with TRBJ1-1, with a possible D match to TRBD1 (6 bases). The CDR3, as DNA: TGTGCCATCAGTGGACAGGACACTGAAGCTTTCTTT. Its protein is CAISGQDTEAFF.